The source of this T cell receptor (beta chain) is a study of graft-versus-host responses after intestinal transplantation. The data were produced by immunoSEQ multiplex PCR, yet TCRdb's version contains in-frame clones alone and is incomplete. The sample has tens of thousands of clones; roughly 90% are singletons. Turning to this clone: The antigen is not known. The sample holds other DNA sequences that translate to the same CDR3.

Overall study findings and caveats: Allografts carried high graft-versus-host to host-versus-graft clonal ratios in patients having graft-donor T cell macrochimerism.

Between the trimmed V and J ends, which lost 0 bases and 0 bases, there was a span of 11 bases. The CDR3 has 16 residues. The germline V gene encodes CDR1 WNHNN and CDR2 SYGVQD (reference sequence). The clonotype was recovered from a human donor who received an intestinal transplant. The source was unstimulated CD4+ T cells sorted from spleen or lymph node cells, collected before intestinal transplant. The chain couples TRBV10-1 to TRBJ1-1, with a tentative D call TRBD1 (6 bases). The CDR3 reads CASSESAGALNTEAFF. The CDR3 DNA reads TGCGCCAGCAGTGAGTCGGCGGGGGCTCTGAACACTGAAGCTTTCTTT.